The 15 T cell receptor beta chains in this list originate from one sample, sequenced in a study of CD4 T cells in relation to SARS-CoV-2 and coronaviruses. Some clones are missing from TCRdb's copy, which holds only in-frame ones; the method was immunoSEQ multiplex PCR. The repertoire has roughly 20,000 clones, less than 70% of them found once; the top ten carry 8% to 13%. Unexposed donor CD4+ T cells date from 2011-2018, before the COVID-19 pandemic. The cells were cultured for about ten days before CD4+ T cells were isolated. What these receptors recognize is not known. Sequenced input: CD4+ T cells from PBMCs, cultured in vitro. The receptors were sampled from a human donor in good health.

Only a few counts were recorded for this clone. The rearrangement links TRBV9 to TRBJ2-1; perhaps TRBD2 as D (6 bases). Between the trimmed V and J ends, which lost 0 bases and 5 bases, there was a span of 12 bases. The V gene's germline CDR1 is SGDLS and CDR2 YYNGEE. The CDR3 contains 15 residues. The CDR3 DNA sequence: TGTGCCAGCAGCGTAGAGGGAGGACGCCACAATGAGCAGTTCTTC. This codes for CASSVEGGRHNEQFF.

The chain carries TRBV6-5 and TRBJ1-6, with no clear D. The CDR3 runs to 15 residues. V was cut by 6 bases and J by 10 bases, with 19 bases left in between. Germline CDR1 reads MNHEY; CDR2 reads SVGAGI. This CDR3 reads CASSDFGVGKSPLHF. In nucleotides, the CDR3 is TGTGCCAGCAGCGACTTTGGGGTCGGAAAGTCACCCCTCCACTTT.

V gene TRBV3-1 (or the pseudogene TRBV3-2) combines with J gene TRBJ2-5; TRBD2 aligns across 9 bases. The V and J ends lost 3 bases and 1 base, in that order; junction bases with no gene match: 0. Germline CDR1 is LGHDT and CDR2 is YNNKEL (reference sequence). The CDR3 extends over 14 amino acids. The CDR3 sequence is CASSQRGGQETQYF. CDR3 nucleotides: TGTGCCAGCAGCCAGCGGGGGGGCCAAGAGACCCAGTACTTC.

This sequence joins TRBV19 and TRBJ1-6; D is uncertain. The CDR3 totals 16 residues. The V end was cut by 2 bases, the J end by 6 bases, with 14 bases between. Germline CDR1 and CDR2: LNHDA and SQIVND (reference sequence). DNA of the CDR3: TGTGCCAGTAGTATAAGCTCAGGACGGATTAATTCACCCCTCCACTTT. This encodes CASSISSGRINSPLHF.

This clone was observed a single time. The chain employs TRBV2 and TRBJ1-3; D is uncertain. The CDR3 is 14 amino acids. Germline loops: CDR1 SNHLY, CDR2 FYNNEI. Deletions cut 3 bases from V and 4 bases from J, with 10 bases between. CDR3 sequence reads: CASSDVGQGNTIYF. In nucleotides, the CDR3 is TGTGCCAGCAGTGACGTCGGTCAGGGAAACACCATATATTTT.

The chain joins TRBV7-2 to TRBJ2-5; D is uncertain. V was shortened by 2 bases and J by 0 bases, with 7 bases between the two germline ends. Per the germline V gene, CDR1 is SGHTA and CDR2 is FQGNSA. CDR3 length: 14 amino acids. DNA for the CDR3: TGTGCCAGCAGCTTAAGGCCATACCAAGAGACCCAGTACTTC. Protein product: CASSLRPYQETQYF.

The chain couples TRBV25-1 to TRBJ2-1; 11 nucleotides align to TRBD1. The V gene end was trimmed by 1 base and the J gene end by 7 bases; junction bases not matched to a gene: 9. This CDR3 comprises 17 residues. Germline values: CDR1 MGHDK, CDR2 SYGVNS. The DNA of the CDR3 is TGTGCCAGCAGTGAATCTGGGGGGGACAGGGGGGTGAATGAGCAGTTCTTC. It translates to CASSESGGDRGVNEQFF.

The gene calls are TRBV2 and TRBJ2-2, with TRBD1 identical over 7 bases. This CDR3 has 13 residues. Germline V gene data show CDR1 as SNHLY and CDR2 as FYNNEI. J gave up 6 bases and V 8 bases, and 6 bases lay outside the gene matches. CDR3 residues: CASGRDRAGELFF. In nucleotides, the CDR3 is TGTGCCAGCGGACGTGACAGGGCCGGGGAGCTGTTTTTT.

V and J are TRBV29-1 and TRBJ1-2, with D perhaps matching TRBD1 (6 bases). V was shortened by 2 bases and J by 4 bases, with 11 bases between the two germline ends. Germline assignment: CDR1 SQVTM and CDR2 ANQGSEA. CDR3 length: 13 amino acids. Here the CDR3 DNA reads TGCAGCGTTGAACAGCAGGGGCTCTATGGCTACACCTTC. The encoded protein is CSVEQQGLYGYTF.

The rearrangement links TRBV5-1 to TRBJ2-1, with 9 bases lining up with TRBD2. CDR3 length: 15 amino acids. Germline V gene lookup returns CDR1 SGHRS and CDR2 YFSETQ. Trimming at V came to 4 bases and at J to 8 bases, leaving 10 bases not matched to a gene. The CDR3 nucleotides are TGCGCCAGCAGCCCTTCGGCGGGGGGGCCCGATGAGCAGTTCTTC. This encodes CASSPSAGGPDEQFF.

For the CDR3, the DNA is TGTGCCAGAAGCAGACAGGGGGTAGTAGCCAAAAACATTCAGTACTTC. It translates to CARSRQGVVAKNIQYF. The V call is TRBV5-3, the J call TRBJ2-4; 9 nucleotides line up with TRBD1. TRBV5-3 is designated an ORF whose function remains uncertain. The CDR3 loop spans 16 amino acids. V was pared by 4 bases and J by 0 bases, with 5 bases of the junction left unmatched.

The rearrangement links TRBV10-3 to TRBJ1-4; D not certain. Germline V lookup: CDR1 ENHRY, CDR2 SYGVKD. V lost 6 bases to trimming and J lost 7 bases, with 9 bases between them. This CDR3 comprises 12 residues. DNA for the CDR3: TGTGCCATCAGCGCCAGGCGTGAAAAACTGTTTTTT. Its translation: CAISARREKLFF.

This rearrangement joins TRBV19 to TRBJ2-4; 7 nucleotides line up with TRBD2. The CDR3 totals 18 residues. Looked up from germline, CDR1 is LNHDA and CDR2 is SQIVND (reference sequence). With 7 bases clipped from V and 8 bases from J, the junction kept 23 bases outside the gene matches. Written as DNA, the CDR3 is TGTGCCAGTATGGGGACGGGAGGTGGGGTCCCGGGGATGGACATTCAGTACTTC. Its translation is CASMGTGGGVPGMDIQYF.

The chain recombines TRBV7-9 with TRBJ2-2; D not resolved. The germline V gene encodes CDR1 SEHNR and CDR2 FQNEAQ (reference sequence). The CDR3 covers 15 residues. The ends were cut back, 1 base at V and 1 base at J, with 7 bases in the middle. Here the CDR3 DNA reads TGTGCCAGCAGCTTAGACACAGAGAACACCGGGGAGCTGTTTTTT. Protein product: CASSLDTENTGELFF.

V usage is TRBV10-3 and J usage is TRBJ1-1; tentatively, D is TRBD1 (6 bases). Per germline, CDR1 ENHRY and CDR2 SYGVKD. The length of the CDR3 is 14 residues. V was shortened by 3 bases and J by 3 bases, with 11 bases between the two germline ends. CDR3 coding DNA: TGTGCCATCAGTGAACAGGGTAGGGACACTGAAGCTTTCTTT. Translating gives CAISEQGRDTEAFF.